One sample yielded the 7 T cell receptor beta chains listed below, sequenced in a study of T cell responses to AZD1222 COVID-19 vaccine. Sequenced by immunoSEQ multiplex PCR; TCRdb stores in-frame clones only, minus some. The sample contains roughly 29,000 clones, over 85% of which appear only once. Material: peripheral blood, obtained on day 0 of AZD1222 vaccination. The receptors shown here come from an adult in good health.

The rearrangement joins TRBV10-3 to TRBJ1-6; 7 nucleotides align to TRBD1. The germline V gene has CDR1 ENHRY and CDR2 SYGVKD. V trimming: 4 bases; J trimming: 0 bases; junction bases outside the gene matches: 6. This CDR3 has 17 residues. As DNA, the CDR3 is TGTGCCATCAGTGGCGGACAGGCTGGCTCCTATAATTCACCCCTCCACTTT. Its protein product is CAISGGQAGSYNSPLHF.

The chain links TRBV6-5 to TRBJ1-1, with TRBD1 as a possible D gene (6 bases). V was pared by 4 bases and J by 1 base, with 13 bases between. The CDR3 is 15 amino acids. Germline V gene sequence: CDR1 MNHEY, CDR2 SVGAGI. For the CDR3, the DNA is TGTGCCAGCAGTTGGAGGGGGAGGAAGAACACTGAAGCTTTCTTT. Its protein is CASSWRGRKNTEAFF.

The chain joins TRBV12-3 or TRBV12-4 to TRBJ1-2, with no clear D. V lost 5 bases and J lost 4, with 8 bases in between. The CDR3 consists of 12 residues. CDR3 sequence (DNA): TGTGCCAGCAGTCAGTGGTCCTATGGCTACACCTTC. The encoded protein is CASSQWSYGYTF.

This chain uses TRBV6-2 or TRBV6-3 with TRBJ2-1; TRBD2 matches 8 bases. V trimming: 0 bases; J trimming: 2 bases; junction bases outside the gene matches: 6. CDR1 and CDR2 from the germline V gene are MNHEY and SVGEGT. The CDR3 runs to 17 residues. The CDR3: CASSYSRGLAAYNEQFF. The CDR3 DNA sequence: TGTGCCAGCAGTTACTCGAGAGGACTAGCAGCCTACAATGAGCAGTTCTTC.

The CDR3 is CSVGTGRSSYNEQFF. CDR3 nucleotide sequence: TGCAGCGTTGGGACGGGCCGCAGCTCCTACAATGAGCAGTTCTTC. This chain joins TRBV29-1 and TRBJ2-1; no definite D call. The ends were cut back, 4 bases at V and 0 bases at J, with 13 bases in the middle. The length of the CDR3 is 15 residues. Germline loops: CDR1 SQVTM, CDR2 ANQGSEA.

This rearrangement joins TRBV5-1 to TRBJ2-2, with 7 bases lining up with TRBD1. Germline V gene lookup returns CDR1 SGHRS and CDR2 YFSETQ. The ends lost 7 bases at V and 4 bases at J; junction bases unmatched: 7. This CDR3 has 14 amino acids. Here the CDR3 reads CASEQGSGTGELFF. CDR3 nucleotide sequence: TGCGCCAGCGAACAGGGGAGCGGCACCGGGGAGCTGTTTTTT.

The chain employs TRBV6-5 and TRBJ1-4; D ambiguous. Germline V lookup: CDR1 MNHEY, CDR2 SVGAGI. There are 15 residues in the CDR3. Trimming stripped 4 bases from V and 7 bases from J, with 16 bases between. CDR3: CASSLLTAPVEKLFF. The CDR3 nucleotides are TGTGCCAGCAGTTTACTCACGGCTCCCGTTGAAAAACTGTTTTTT.